The 4 T cell receptor beta chains listed next were all sequenced from one sample in a study of blood T cell repertoires in COVID-19. Measured with immunoSEQ multiplex PCR; TCRdb has only the in-frame clones, and not every one. There are about 150,000 clones in the sample; 65% to 90% occur only once, and about 8.4% lies in the top ten. Material: peripheral blood. All receptors come from an older woman with active or convalescent COVID-19.

This chain uses TRBV7-3 with TRBJ2-6; D remains unclear. V shed 5 bases and J shed 1 base, with 12 bases lying between them. The CDR3 runs 16 residues. In germline, CDR1 is SGHTA, CDR2 FQGTGA. CDR3 amino acids: CASSPPDGSGANVLTF. CDR3 DNA sequence: TGTGCCAGCAGCCCCCCCGACGGGTCTGGGGCCAACGTCCTGACTTTC.

The rearrangement uses TRBV5-4 and TRBJ1-4; D is unclear. The CDR3 runs to 14 residues. V was trimmed by 1 base and J by 3 bases, leaving 7 bases between them. The germline gives CDR1 SGHNT, CDR2 YYREEE (reference sequence). CDR3 coding DNA: TGTGCCAGCAGCTTGATATCGGCTAATGAAAAACTGTTTTTT. Translation gives CASSLISANEKLFF.

This chain's CDR3 is CASSSPGGGFYEQYV. DNA for the CDR3: TGTGCCAGCAGTTCCCCAGGAGGCGGTTTCTACGAGCAGTACGTC. V is TRBV28 and J is TRBJ2-7; D is perhaps TRBD2 (5 bases). The V end lost 4 bases, the J end lost 3 bases, and 16 bases lay between the germline ends. Germline CDR1 MDHEN, CDR2 SYDVKM. The CDR3 is 15 amino acids.

V usage is TRBV11-2 and J usage is TRBJ1-3; D is uncertain. This CDR3 is 15 amino acids long. Trimming left V 2 bases short and J 0 bases short, with 8 bases between. Germline loops: CDR1 SGHAT, CDR2 FQNNGV. The CDR3, as DNA: TGTGCCAGCAGCTTACCCGGGATCTCTGGAAACACCATATATTTT. Translating gives CASSLPGISGNTIYF.